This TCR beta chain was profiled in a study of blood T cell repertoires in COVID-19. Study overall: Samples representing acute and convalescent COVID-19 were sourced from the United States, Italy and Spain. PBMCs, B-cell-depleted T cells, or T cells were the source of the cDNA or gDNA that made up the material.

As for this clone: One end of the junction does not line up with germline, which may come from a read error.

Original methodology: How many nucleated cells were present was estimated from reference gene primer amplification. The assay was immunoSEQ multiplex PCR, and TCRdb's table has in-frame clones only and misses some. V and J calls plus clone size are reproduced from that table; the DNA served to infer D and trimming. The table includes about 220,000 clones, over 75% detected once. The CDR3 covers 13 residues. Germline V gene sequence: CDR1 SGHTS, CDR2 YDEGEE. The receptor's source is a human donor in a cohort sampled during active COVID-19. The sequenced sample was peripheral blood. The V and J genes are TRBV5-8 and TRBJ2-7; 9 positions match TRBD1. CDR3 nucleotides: TGTGCCAGCAGCTTGGCCGGGACAGGGAGTCCGCACTTC. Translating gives CASSLAGTGSPHF.